One sample yielded the 22 T cell receptor beta chains listed below, sequenced in a study of T cell responses to AZD1222 COVID-19 vaccine. Method: immunoSEQ multiplex PCR; TCRdb's copy keeps in-frame clones and lacks some. The sample contains about 100,000 clones, about 90% of which appear only once. The sequencing here drew on peripheral blood, taken on day 0 of AZD1222 vaccination. These receptors originate from an adult in good health.

This clone was seen more than once but under ten times. This chain uses TRBV6-5 with TRBJ1-6; 7 nucleotides agree with TRBD1. This CDR3 has 14 amino acids. Trimming cost V 6 bases and J 11 bases; bases outside gene matches: 10. Germline V gene lookup returns CDR1 MNHEY and CDR2 SVGAGI. The CDR3 protein is CASRGTAGVTPLHF. CDR3 sequence (DNA): TGTGCCAGCAGGGGGACAGCCGGGGTAACACCCCTCCACTTT.

This rearrangement joins TRBV19 to TRBJ2-5, with 7 bases aligning to TRBD2. The CDR3 contains 15 residues. Trimming cost V 1 base and J 4 bases; bases outside gene matches: 6. CDR1 and CDR2 from the germline V gene are LNHDA and SQIVND (reference sequence). The chain's CDR3 is CASSIGDASGETQYF. CDR3 nucleotides: TGTGCCAGTAGTATAGGAGATGCTAGCGGAGAGACCCAGTACTTC.

The J gene is TRBJ1-2, the V gene TRBV5-1, with TRBD1 matching 7 bases. This CDR3 comprises 16 residues. J was trimmed by 4 bases and V by 3 bases; bases with no gene match: 12. From germline, CDR1 is SGHRS and CDR2 YFSETQ. The CDR3 loop reads CASSYGQEPKGYGYTF. CDR3 nucleotide sequence: TGCGCCAGCAGCTATGGACAGGAGCCGAAGGGCTATGGCTACACCTTC.

This chain joins TRBV11-2 and TRBJ1-1, with a tentative D call TRBD1 (6 bases). This CDR3 region has 15 residues. Germline loops: CDR1 SGHAT, CDR2 FQNNGV. V lost 2 bases to trimming and J lost 6 bases, with 16 bases between them. The CDR3 nucleotides read TGTGCCAGCAGCTTACGAAGGGTGGGGGCGGCTGAAGCTTTCTTT. This gives the protein CASSLRRVGAAEAFF.

In this sample, this clone turned up once. The V call is TRBV19, the J call TRBJ1-2; 7 bases are a match to TRBD1. The germline gives CDR1 LNHDA, CDR2 SQIVND (reference sequence). The CDR3 loop spans 16 amino acids. With V trimmed by 5 bases and J by 4 bases, 13 bases remained unmatched. CDR3 nucleotides: TGTGCCAGTAGTCCGACTCCCCAGGGGGTAGGCTATGGCTACACCTTC. It translates to CASSPTPQGVGYGYTF.

This sequence joins TRBV5-1 and TRBJ1-2; D perhaps matches TRBD1 (6 bases). Germline CDR1 SGHRS, CDR2 YFSETQ. The CDR3 runs to 14 residues. V lost 0 bases to trimming and J lost 6 bases, with 12 bases between them. CDR3 protein: CASSLGGRFDGYTF. The DNA for the CDR3 is TGCGCCAGCAGCTTGGGGGGGCGCTTTGATGGCTACACCTTC.

The chain is built from TRBV5-1 and TRBJ2-7; D is uncertain. CDR1 is SGHRS, CDR2 YFSETQ, per germline. The CDR3 contains 13 residues. With 0 bases removed from V and 4 bases from J, the gap between germline ends came to 8 bases. The CDR3 bases are TGCGCCAGCAGCTTGGGAGAGGAGTACGAGCAGTACTTC. Translating gives CASSLGEEYEQYF.

CDR3 in amino acids: CASSDGLAGELFF. In nucleotides, the CDR3 is TGTGCCAGCAGTGACGGACTAGCCGGGGAGCTGTTTTTT. The chain employs TRBV27 and TRBJ2-2; TRBD2 aligns across 7 bases. Germline V gene data show CDR1 as MNHEY and CDR2 as SMNVEV (reference sequence). This CDR3 is built from 13 residues. V was clipped by 5 bases and J by 6 bases; unmatched bases: 3.

V usage is TRBV24-1 and J usage is TRBJ2-2; D is unresolved. Germline V gene data show CDR1 as KGHDR and CDR2 as SFDVKD. Between the trimmed V and J ends, which lost 4 bases and 0 bases, there was a span of 8 bases. The CDR3 loop spans 15 amino acids. The CDR3 sequence: CATSDTGPNTGELFF. The CDR3 DNA reads as TGTGCCACCAGTGACACGGGCCCGAACACCGGGGAGCTGTTTTTT.

The chain carries TRBV7-3 and TRBJ1-3; D ambiguous. The CDR3 has 14 amino acids. V was cut by 2 bases and J by 2 bases, with 7 bases left in between. Germline V gene lookup returns CDR1 SGHTA and CDR2 FQGTGA. The DNA of the CDR3 is TGTGCCAGCAGCTTACAGAGCGCTGGAAACACCATATATTTT. This translates into CASSLQSAGNTIYF. The variable domain in full, completed from reference TRBV7-3 and TRBJ1-3, reads GAGVSQTPSNKVTEKGKYVELRCDPISGHTALYWYRQSLGQGPEFLIYFQGTGAADDSGLPNDRFFAVRPEGSVSTLKIQRTERGDSAVYLCASSLQSAGNTIYFGEGSWLTVV.

The gene calls are TRBV7-9 and TRBJ1-6; D is perhaps TRBD1 (6 bases). The V gene lost 8 bases and the J gene lost 6 bases, with 17 bases spanning the gap. The CDR3 is 15 residues long. Germline V gives CDR1 SEHNR, CDR2 FQNEAQ (reference sequence). CDR3 coding DNA: TGTGCCAGCCGCGACCTCGGGGGCCCTAATTCACCCCTCCACTTT. Protein product: CASRDLGGPNSPLHF.

J is TRBJ2-7 and V is TRBV6-6; TRBD2 agrees at 13 bases. The CDR3 extends over 19 amino acids. J gave up 6 bases and V 5 bases, and 19 bases lay outside the gene matches. Germline loops: CDR1 MNHNY, CDR2 SVGAGI (reference sequence). The CDR3 here is CASSLLWTSGSLNRGEQYF. CDR3 DNA: TGTGCCAGCAGTCTACTTTGGACTAGCGGGAGTTTGAATCGGGGCGAGCAGTACTTC.

This clone was observed once. The chain links TRBV24-1 to TRBJ1-2, with 7 bases fitting TRBD1. Germline-derived CDR1 and CDR2 are KGHDR and SFDVKD. The V gene end was trimmed by 7 bases and the J gene end by 8 bases; junction bases not matched to a gene: 9. The length of the CDR3 is 13 residues. The DNA of the CDR3 is TGTGCCACCAGCGTAACAGGGGAAGGCGGCTACACCTTC. It encodes CATSVTGEGGYTF.

The V gene is TRBV19, the J gene TRBJ2-7; maybe TRBD2 (5 bases). V lost 2 bases and J lost 3, with 11 bases in between. This CDR3 comprises 14 residues. Germline V gene lookup returns CDR1 LNHDA and CDR2 SQIVND (reference sequence). In DNA form, the CDR3 reads TGTGCCAGTAGTATAAGGGAGCCGTTCTACGAGCAGTACTTC. As protein: CASSIREPFYEQYF.

As concerns this clone: The same CDR3 arises from other DNA sequences in this sample as well. The chain links TRBV7-2 to TRBJ2-1, with a tentative D call TRBD2 (5 bases). Germline lookup yields CDR1 SGHTA and CDR2 FQGNSA. The germline V and J ends were trimmed by 3 bases and 7 bases, with 13 bases remaining between them. The CDR3 loop spans 14 amino acids. CDR3 bases: TGTGCCAGCAGCTTGCGGCTAGCAGGAAATGAGCAGTTCTTC. Its protein product is CASSLRLAGNEQFF.

The rearrangement uses TRBV11-2 and TRBJ2-2; 7 nucleotides agree with TRBD1. V lost 9 bases and J lost 2; bases outside the gene matches: 6. The germline CDR1 and CDR2 sequences are SGHAT and FQNNGV. The CDR3 runs to 14 residues. DNA for the CDR3: TGTGCCAGTAACCGGGACAGTAACACCGGGGAGCTGTTTTTT. It codes for CASNRDSNTGELFF.

The chain is built from TRBV19 and TRBJ2-3; 8 positions match TRBD2. Germline CDR1 and CDR2: LNHDA and SQIVND (reference sequence). V shed 9 bases and J 1 base; nucleotides not matched to a gene: 12. This CDR3 region has 16 residues. The CDR3 DNA is TGTGCCAGCCGTCTTTACTCCGGGGGGGGCACAGATACGCAGTATTTT. Protein product: CASRLYSGGGTDTQYF. The whole variable domain, remainder taken from reference TRBV19 and TRBJ2-3, is DGGITQSPKYLFRKEGQNVTLSCEQNLNHDAMYWYRQDPGQGLRLIYYSQIVNDFQKGDIAEGYSVSREKKESFPLTVTSAQKNPTAFYLCASRLYSGGGTDTQYFGPGTRLTVL.

The chain has TRBV3-1 (or the pseudogene TRBV3-2) and TRBJ2-3, with D unclear. This CDR3 is built from 11 residues. CDR1 and CDR2 from the germline V gene are LGHDT and YNNKEL (reference sequence). Trimming stripped 8 bases from V and 1 base from J, with 4 bases between. The CDR3 DNA reads TGTGCCAGCCTAGGCACAGATACGCAGTATTTT. Protein: CASLGTDTQYF.

The rearrangement links TRBV27 to TRBJ2-7; D is ambiguous. The CDR3 is 15 residues long. CDR1 is MNHEY and CDR2 is SMNVEV in the germline V gene (reference sequence). V shed 0 bases and J shed 0 bases, with 9 bases lying between them. The CDR3 reads CASSLSGHRSYEQYF. The DNA for the CDR3 is TGTGCCAGCAGTTTATCGGGTCACCGCTCCTACGAGCAGTACTTC.

This clone turned up a few times. The rearrangement links TRBV15 to TRBJ1-5; D perhaps matches TRBD1 (5 bases). CDR3 length: 16 amino acids. Trimming left V 4 bases short and J 6 bases short, with 19 bases between. The V gene's germline CDR1 is LNHNV and CDR2 YYDKDF (reference sequence). CDR3 in DNA: TGTGCCACCAGCACAGCGGGGCTCAGGGAAGGTCAGCCCCAGCATTTT. Amino acids: CATSTAGLREGQPQHF. The variable domain in full, completed from reference TRBV15 and TRBJ1-5, reads DAMVIQNPRYQVTQFGKPVTLSCSQTLNHNVMYWYQQKSSQAPKLLFHYYDKDFNNEADTPDNFQSRRPNTSFCFLDIRSPGLGDTAMYLCATSTAGLREGQPQHFGDGTRLSIL.

In its sample, this clone was seen once. The chain carries TRBV11-2 and TRBJ1-1, with D unclear. Trimming took 6 bases from V and 8 from J, leaving 13 bases between them. The CDR3 spans 12 residues. Germline V gives CDR1 SGHAT, CDR2 FQNNGV. CDR3 protein: CASSLRYNEAFF. The CDR3 DNA sequence: TGTGCCAGCAGTCTTAGATACAACGAAGCTTTCTTT.

The rearrangement links TRBV10-3 to TRBJ2-5; 14 nucleotides agree with TRBD2. The trim removed 6 bases at V and 5 bases at J, leaving 8 bases unmatched. The CDR3 is 16 amino acids. CDR1 ENHRY and CDR2 SYGVKD come from the germline V gene. The CDR3: CAISPRLAGGQETQYF. In DNA form, the CDR3 reads TGTGCCATCAGCCCGAGACTAGCGGGAGGGCAGGAGACCCAGTACTTC.